The sequence of this T cell receptor (beta chain) was determined in a study of T cell changes during pregnancy in multiple sclerosis. Sequenced by immunoSEQ multiplex PCR; TCRdb stores in-frame clones only, minus some. The sample carries tens of thousands of clones, 85% to 90% recorded once. Germline lookup yields CDR1 SGHNT and CDR2 YENEEA. Between the trimmed V and J ends, which lost 4 bases and 1 base, there was a span of 14 bases. The CDR3 is 15 residues long. The J gene is TRBJ2-7, the V gene TRBV11-3; D perhaps matches TRBD2 (6 bases). The TCR was taken from a female donor in good health, enrolled as a control in a pregnancy study. Source: peripheral blood, taken after pregnancy. CDR3 coding DNA: TGTGCCAGCAGCTGGGATGGTAGCGGATCCTACGAGCAGTACTTC. It encodes CASSWDGSGSYEQYF.